The 17 T cell receptor beta chains listed next were all sequenced from one sample in a study of blood T cell repertoires in COVID-19. Some clones are missing from TCRdb's copy, which holds only in-frame ones; the method was immunoSEQ multiplex PCR. The data show about 20,000 clones, about four fifths seen once. What was sequenced was peripheral blood. The source is a man at least 80 years old with acute or convalescent COVID-19.

The chain joins TRBV19 to TRBJ1-5, with unresolved D. Germline assignment: CDR1 LNHDA and CDR2 SQIVND (reference sequence). V shed 3 bases and J shed 5 bases, with 14 bases lying between them. This CDR3 has 15 residues. The DNA for the CDR3 is TGTGCCAGTAGTATGGGCCATTTTTTGGATCAGCCCCAGCATTTT. Translating gives CASSMGHFLDQPQHF.

The genes are TRBV6-1 and TRBJ1-4, with D tentatively TRBD1 (5 bases). Trimming took off 0 bases at V and 4 bases at J, with 9 bases between the two ends. This CDR3 region has 15 residues. Germline V gene lookup returns CDR1 MNHNS and CDR2 SASEGT. The CDR3 loop is CASSEARGGNEKLFF. The CDR3, as DNA: TGTGCCAGCAGTGAAGCCCGGGGGGGTAATGAAAAACTGTTTTTT.

The chain recombines TRBV7-8 with TRBJ1-1, with D unclear. CDR3 length: 13 amino acids. Germline CDR1 and CDR2: SGHVS and FQNEAQ. Deletions cut 5 bases from V and 0 bases from J, with 7 bases between. The CDR3 sequence is CASSPTMNTEAFF. CDR3 in DNA: TGTGCCAGCAGCCCAACTATGAACACTGAAGCTTTCTTT.

This rearrangement joins TRBV6-5 to TRBJ2-1; possibly TRBD1 for D (5 bases). V lost 6 bases and J lost 0, with 6 bases in between. This CDR3 is built from 13 residues. Per germline, CDR1 MNHEY and CDR2 SVGAGI. The CDR3 bases are TGTGCCAGCAGCAGGGTCTCCTACAATGAGCAGTTCTTC. Amino acid sequence: CASSRVSYNEQFF.

The table lists this clone with a few counts. V is TRBV9 and J is TRBJ2-2, with TRBD2 as a possible D gene (5 bases). V was trimmed by 0 bases and J by 1 base, leaving 10 bases between them. In germline, CDR1 is SGDLS, CDR2 YYNGEE. The length of the CDR3 is 16 residues. This CDR3 is CASSVDGRGNTGELFF. The CDR3 coding sequence is TGTGCCAGCAGCGTAGATGGGAGAGGGAACACCGGGGAGCTGTTTTTT.

The rearrangement links TRBV10-3 to TRBJ1-2, with D hard to call. Germline V CDR1 and CDR2: ENHRY, SYGVKD. This CDR3 is 14 amino acids long. V lost 6 bases to trimming and J lost 0 bases, with 11 bases between them. The CDR3 DNA reads TGTGCCATCAGGGATCAGGTAGCTAACTATGGCTACACCTTC. It encodes CAIRDQVANYGYTF.

The V gene is TRBV2, the J gene TRBJ1-1, with D unclear. The germline gives CDR1 SNHLY, CDR2 FYNNEI. V was pared by 3 bases and J by 7 bases, with 12 bases between. The CDR3 length is 13 residues. The CDR3 loop is CASSDGGLGEAFF. CDR3 sequence (DNA): TGTGCCAGCAGTGACGGAGGTTTGGGTGAAGCTTTCTTT.

This clone appeared once. CDR3 sequence (DNA): TGTGCCAGCAGCTTAGGTAGCTCCTACGAGCAGTACGTC. This sequence encodes CASSLGSSYEQYV. This chain uses TRBV11-2 with TRBJ2-7, with D uncertain. CDR3 length: 13 residues. CDR1 and CDR2 from the germline V gene are SGHAT and FQNNGV. Trimming removed 1 base at V and 0 bases at J, with 4 bases between.

The chain uses TRBV19 and TRBJ2-2, with TRBD2 matching over 15 bases. The junction had 4 bases not matched to a gene; V was cut back by 5 bases and J by 9 bases. Germline CDR1 is LNHDA and CDR2 is SQIVND (reference sequence). The CDR3 totals 15 residues. CDR3 protein: CASSGTSGGLRELFF. The CDR3 DNA reads TGTGCCAGTAGTGGGACTAGCGGGGGGTTGAGGGAGCTGTTTTTT. The full variable domain, in which reference TRBV19 and TRBJ2-2 provide the parts outside the CDR3, is DGGITQSPKYLFRKEGQNVTLSCEQNLNHDAMYWYRQDPGQGLRLIYYSQIVNDFQKGDIAEGYSVSREKKESFPLTVTSAQKNPTAFYLCASSGTSGGLRELFFGEGSRLTVL.

The CDR3 sequence: CASSSRGSGRGETQYF. The CDR3 region has the DNA TGCGCCAGCAGTTCCCGCGGTAGCGGGAGAGGAGAGACCCAGTACTTC. J is TRBJ2-5 and V is TRBV5-1; 9 bases agree with TRBD2. The V segment lost 5 bases and the J segment 4 bases; nucleotides outside the gene matches: 12. The germline V gene encodes CDR1 SGHRS and CDR2 YFSETQ. CDR3 length: 16 residues.

The chain has TRBV27 and TRBJ2-7, with 11 bases matching TRBD1. The CDR3 has 14 amino acids. The trim removed 5 bases at V and 7 bases at J, leaving 7 bases unmatched. The germline CDR1 and CDR2 sequences are MNHEY and SMNVEV (reference sequence). The CDR3 loop reads CASSPGQGAREQYF. The CDR3 DNA is TGTGCCAGCAGTCCAGGACAGGGGGCTAGGGAGCAGTACTTC.

This clone was found a few times. The gene calls are TRBV19 and TRBJ1-2; 10 bases align to TRBD1. Trimming cost V 7 bases and J 3 bases; bases outside gene matches: 5. Germline CDR1 and CDR2: LNHDA and SQIVND (reference sequence). This CDR3 has 14 amino acids. The CDR3 nucleotides read TGTGCCAGTAAGGGACAGGGGCGATACTATGGCTACACCTTC. As protein: CASKGQGRYYGYTF.

The J gene is TRBJ2-7, the V gene TRBV30; 8 positions match TRBD1. The germline gives CDR1 GTSNPN, CDR2 SVGIG (reference sequence). The V and J ends lost 3 bases and 1 base, in that order; junction bases with no gene match: 2. The CDR3 is made up of 13 amino acids. The CDR3, as DNA: TGTGCCTGGAGGGACAGGGCATCCTACGAGCAGTACTTC. Amino acids: CAWRDRASYEQYF.

The J gene is TRBJ2-1, the V gene TRBV5-1; 7 bases fit TRBD2. The CDR3 totals 17 residues. CDR1 and CDR2 from the germline V gene are SGHRS and YFSETQ. J lost 6 bases, V lost 0 bases, and 12 bases had no gene match. CDR3 nucleotides: TGCGCCAGCAGCTTGGCCACCTCACTAGCGTCACGCAATGAGCAGTTCTTC. Amino acids: CASSLATSLASRNEQFF.

This chain uses TRBV3-1 (or the pseudogene TRBV3-2) with TRBJ1-5, with 7 bases lining up with TRBD1. With 1 base clipped from V and 4 bases from J, the junction kept 4 bases outside the gene matches. This CDR3 is 15 amino acids long. CDR1 is LGHDT and CDR2 is YNNKEL in the germline V gene (reference sequence). The CDR3 coding sequence is TGTGCCAGCAGCCAAGCTGGGACAGAAAATCAGCCCCAGCATTTT. Its translation is CASSQAGTENQPQHF.

The chain uses TRBV2 and TRBJ1-2, with 7 bases that match TRBD1. Trimming at V came to 5 bases and at J to 2 bases, leaving 11 bases not matched to a gene. Looked up from germline, CDR1 is SNHLY and CDR2 is FYNNEI. CDR3 length: 16 amino acids. The CDR3 reads CASSPRGGQANYGYTF. The DNA of the CDR3 is TGTGCCAGCAGTCCCCGCGGAGGACAGGCCAACTATGGCTACACCTTC. Full variable domain (missing parts from reference TRBV2 and TRBJ1-2): EPEVTQTPSHQVTQMGQEVILRCVPISNHLYFYWYRQILGQKVEFLVSFYNNEISEKSEIFDDQFSVERPDGSNFTLKIRSTKLEDSAMYFCASSPRGGQANYGYTFGSGTRLTVV.

The CDR3 is CASSLKVAGGWEQYF. The CDR3 nucleotides read TGTGCCAGCAGTTTGAAGGTAGCGGGAGGGTGGGAGCAGTACTTC. This chain joins TRBV28 and TRBJ2-7; 11 bases match TRBD2. Germline CDR1 reads MDHEN; CDR2 reads SYDVKM. The CDR3 consists of 15 residues. V lost 3 bases, J lost 7 bases, and 8 bases stayed unmatched.